This T cell receptor (beta chain) stems from a study of identical twins (dated by TCRdb to about 2016). About the investigation overall: TCR alpha and beta repertoires from monozygotic twins, unrelated adults of various ages and cord blood were deep-sequenced to test whether fetal clonotypes persist. To rule out contamination, replicate twin experiments were performed at different times with different library preparation protocols. Overall results and qualifications from the work: Abundant cord blood beta clonotypes had fewer insertions, young adult naive repertoires showed a similar but weaker trend, and memory repertoires showed no such trend. Out-of-frame TCR alpha sequences shared between twins showed an excess of low generation-probability sequences compared with coincidental sharing between unrelated individuals. Conclusions relied on cross-sectional statistical analysis, since the same donors could not be followed over many years. Out-of-frame TCR alpha sharing in monozygotic twins was systematically underestimated by recombination models, whereas sharing between unrelated individuals was in agreement with the recombination models. In beta out-of-frame sequences, excess twin sharing was weaker, because having fewer shared sequences lowered the signal-to-noise ratio. Invariant T cells such as MAIT and iNKT could partly confound zero-insertion analyses, although diverse VJ usage argued against such confounding for most clonotypes.

Every donor was a healthy Caucasian. The twin cohort comprised three pairs of female monozygotic twins, all aged roughly 18 to 29 years. Positive isolation kits from Invitrogen were used to isolate the CD4+ and CD8+ T cell populations. From the cysteine through the phenylalanine, the CDR3 covers 17 amino acids. Here the CDR3 DNA is all that survives: 51 bases in frame from base 1. CDR1 and CDR2 were assigned from the germline V gene as SGHDT and YYEEEE. Trimming leaves V shorter by 2 bases and J shorter by 2 bases, with the junction holding 8 bases beyond the gene matches. In its sample, this clonotype was seen many times. No cognate antigen has been identified for it. Qualities for individual bases were not recorded, and no much larger clone is one base off. Library prep was done by 5' RACE. The reads were generated on an Illumina HiSeq 2000. A universal primer binding site was added through template switching, and the final cDNA carried a unique molecular identifier so that TCR cDNA molecules could be counted accurately. First-strand cDNA for TCR alpha and beta chains was synthesized from specific primers in the conserved constant-segment region. To control for contamination, every cDNA library carried two barcodes: a SMART-Mk sample barcode plus Illumina barcodes. TruSeq adapter sequences, together with Illumina sample barcodes, were added in two successive PCR steps. Sequencing of the TCR alpha and beta cDNA libraries was done on the Illumina HiSeq platform using custom primers. Concerning the study's data processing: MiGEC was used to process raw reads and extract unique molecular identifiers, and MiXCR was used to find CDR3 positions. Recombination models were inferred per individual with the repgenHMM and IGoR tools using an EM algorithm. The tcR package in R was used for shared clonotype analysis, with sharing normalized by the product of cloneset sizes. To study raw recombination free of thymic and clonal selection effects, out-of-frame nonproductive sequences were analyzed. TCRdb reprocessed the public reads (quality trimming at Q25 with fastp, clone calling with MiXCR) and kept in-frame beta chains. Here each entry gathers all rows of one CDR3 protein and keeps the most common genes and DNA. TCRdb's processing, not the authors' own work, is the source of the V and J calls. This sample comprises about 520,000 distinct CDR3 sequences, roughly a fifth of them detected only once. The biggest ten clones account for 0.75% to 0.95% of the sample.

The sample was also reused in another study, on T cells expressing NK-cell markers. Per that second paper: In sorted CD3+CD56+NKG2C+, CD3+CD56+NKG2C- and CD3+CD56-NKG2C+ T-cell subsets from eight donors, TCR beta-chain repertoires were profiled. Among the eight sequenced donors, seven were HCMV-seropositive and one was HCMV-seronegative. To restrict sorting to alphabetaTCR-expressing T cells, an anti-gammadeltaTCR antibody was added in several experiments. In a handful of donors, the dominant CD3+CD56+NKG2C+ clonotypes were found to rank among the top 10 CD8+ clonotypes and to make up 1.0-7.0% of CD8+ T cells. Those dominant clonotypes were again the most abundant among CD3+CD56-NKG2C+ cells in a few donors, at about 25-60.1%. Whether the expanded NKG2C-expressing T cell clones were specific for HCMV antigens remained unclear. All eight donors whose samples were sequenced were randomly selected healthy volunteers, three of them men and five women. HCMV serostatus was determined by detecting HCMV-specific IgG in serum with a commercial ELISA kit. MIGEC handled demultiplexing of the reads and grouping by UMI, while MiTCR was used to assemble and quantify clonotypes. To remove erroneous sequences, TCR cDNA sequences were retained only when supported by two or more reads. The tcR package was used for downstream repertoire analysis, and clonotypes were matched across fractions by CDR3 nucleotide sequence plus V segment. VDJmatch was used to annotate antigen specificity against VDJdb, with one amino acid substitution allowed in CDR3.

The sequenced sample was CD4+ T cells sorted from blood. This clonotype originated in a woman between 18 and 29 years old in good health. The rearrangement joined TRBV5-6 to TRBJ2-1, with 9 junctional bases fitting TRBD2. The sequenced DNA is TGTGCCAGCAGCTTCCCGGGACTAGCCATCGCCTACAATGAGCAGTTCTTC. Translated, it reads CASSFPGLAIAYNEQFF.